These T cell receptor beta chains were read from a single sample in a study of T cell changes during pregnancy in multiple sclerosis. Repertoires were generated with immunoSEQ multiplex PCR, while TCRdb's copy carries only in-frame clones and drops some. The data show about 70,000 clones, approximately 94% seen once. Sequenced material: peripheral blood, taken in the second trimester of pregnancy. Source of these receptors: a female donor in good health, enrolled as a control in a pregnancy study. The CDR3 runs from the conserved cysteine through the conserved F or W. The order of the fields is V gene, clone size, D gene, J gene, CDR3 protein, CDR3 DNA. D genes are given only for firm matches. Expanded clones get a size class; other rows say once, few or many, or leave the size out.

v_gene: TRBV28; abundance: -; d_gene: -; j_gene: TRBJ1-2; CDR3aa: CASSYRNLNYGYTF; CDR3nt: TGTGCCAGCAGTTACAGGAACCTTAACTATGGCTACACCTTC
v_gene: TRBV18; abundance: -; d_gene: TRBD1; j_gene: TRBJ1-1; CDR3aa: CASSPGQGSNTEAFF; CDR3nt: TGTGCCAGCTCACCGGGACAGGGTTCGAACACTGAAGCTTTCTTT
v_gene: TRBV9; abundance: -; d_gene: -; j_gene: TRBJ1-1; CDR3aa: CASSVVLRGGNTEAFF; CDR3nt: TGTGCCAGCAGCGTAGTTTTAAGAGGGGGGAACACTGAAGCTTTCTTT
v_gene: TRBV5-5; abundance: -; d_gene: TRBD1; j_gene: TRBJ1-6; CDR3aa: CASSLQTQGAGSPLHF; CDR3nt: TGTGCCAGCAGCTTGCAGACCCAGGGGGCCGGCTCACCCCTCCACTTT
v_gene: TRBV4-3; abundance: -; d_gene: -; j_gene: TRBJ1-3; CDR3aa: CASSPPSGNTIYF; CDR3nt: TGCGCCAGCAGCCCCCCGTCTGGAAACACCATATATTTT
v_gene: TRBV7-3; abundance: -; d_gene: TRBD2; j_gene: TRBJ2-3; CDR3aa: CASSLGGGPTDTQYF; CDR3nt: TGTGCCAGCAGCTTAGGCGGGGGGCCCACAGATACGCAGTATTTT
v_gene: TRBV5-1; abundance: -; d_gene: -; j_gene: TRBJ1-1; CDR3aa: CASSLQSGTEAFF; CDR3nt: TGCGCCAGCAGCTTGCAAAGCGGGACTGAAGCTTTCTTT
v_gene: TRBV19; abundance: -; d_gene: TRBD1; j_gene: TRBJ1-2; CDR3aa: CASSMLQGGTGYGYTF; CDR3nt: TGTGCCAGTAGTATGTTGCAAGGGGGCACTGGGTATGGCTACACCTTC
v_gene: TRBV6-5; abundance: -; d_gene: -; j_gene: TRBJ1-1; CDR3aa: CASSYSRASFNTEAFF; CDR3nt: TGTGCCAGCAGTTACTCGAGGGCCTCGTTTAACACTGAAGCTTTCTTT
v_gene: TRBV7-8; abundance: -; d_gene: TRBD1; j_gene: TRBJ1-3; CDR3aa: CASSSSGTAGNTIYF; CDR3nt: TGTGCCAGCAGTTCTTCTGGGACAGCAGGAAACACCATATATTTT
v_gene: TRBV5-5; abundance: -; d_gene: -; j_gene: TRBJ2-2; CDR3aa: CASSLGSGGQLGELFF; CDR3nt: TGTGCCAGCAGCTTGGGATCTGGAGGCCAATTGGGGGAGCTGTTTTTT
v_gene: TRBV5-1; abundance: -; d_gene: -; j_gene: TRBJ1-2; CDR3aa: CASSVNQGSNYGYTF; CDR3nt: TGCGCCAGCAGCGTTAATCAGGGTTCTAACTATGGCTACACCTTC
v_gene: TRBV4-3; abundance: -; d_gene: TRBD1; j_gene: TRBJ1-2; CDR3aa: CASSQEGTGTNYGYTF; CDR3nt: TGCGCCAGCAGCCAAGAAGGGACAGGAACTAACTATGGCTACACCTTC
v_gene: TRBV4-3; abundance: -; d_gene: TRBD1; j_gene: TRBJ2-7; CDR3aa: CASFGQAYYEQYF; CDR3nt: TGCGCCAGTTTTGGACAGGCTTACTACGAGCAGTACTTC
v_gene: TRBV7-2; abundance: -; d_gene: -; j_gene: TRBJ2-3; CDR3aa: CASSLRGAGADTQYF; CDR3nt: TGTGCCAGCAGCTTACGGGGGGCTGGGGCAGATACGCAGTATTTT
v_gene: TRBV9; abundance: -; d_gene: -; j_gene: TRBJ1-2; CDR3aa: CASNRGGESYGYTF; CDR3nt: TGTGCCAGCAACCGAGGGGGGGAGAGCTATGGCTACACCTTC
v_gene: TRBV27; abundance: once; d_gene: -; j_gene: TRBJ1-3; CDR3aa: CASSGLNSGNTIYF; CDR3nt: TGTGCCAGCAGCGGTTTAAACTCTGGAAACACCATATATTTT
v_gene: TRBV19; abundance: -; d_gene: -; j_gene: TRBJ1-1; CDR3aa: CATASMEGRLDTEAFF; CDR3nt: TGTGCCACAGCATCTATGGAGGGGCGCTTGGACACTGAAGCTTTCTTT
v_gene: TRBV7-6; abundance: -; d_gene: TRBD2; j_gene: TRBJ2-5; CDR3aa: CASSLGGGWETQYF; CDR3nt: TGTGCCAGCAGCTTAGGCGGGGGGTGGGAGACCCAGTACTTC
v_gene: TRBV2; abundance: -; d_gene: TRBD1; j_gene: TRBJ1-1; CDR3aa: CASSRDSLALNTEAFF; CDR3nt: TGTGCCAGCAGTCGGGACAGCTTAGCTTTGAACACTGAAGCTTTCTTT
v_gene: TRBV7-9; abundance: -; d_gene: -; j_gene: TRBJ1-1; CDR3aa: CASSPGATRNTEAFF; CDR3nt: TGTGCCAGCAGCCCAGGGGCAACTAGGAACACTGAAGCTTTCTTT
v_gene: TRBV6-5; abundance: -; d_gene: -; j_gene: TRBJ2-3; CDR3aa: CASRGSTSTDTQYF; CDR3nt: TGTGCCAGCCGGGGGTCCACTAGCACAGATACGCAGTATTTT
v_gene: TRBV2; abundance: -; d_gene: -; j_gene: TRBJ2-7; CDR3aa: CASTLGGPYEQYF; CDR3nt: TGTGCCAGCACCCTGGGGGGGCCTTACGAGCAGTACTTC
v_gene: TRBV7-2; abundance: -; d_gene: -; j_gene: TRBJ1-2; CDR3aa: CASSLAPRSDYGYTF; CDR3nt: TGTGCCAGCAGCTTAGCTCCACGGAGTGACTATGGCTACACCTTC
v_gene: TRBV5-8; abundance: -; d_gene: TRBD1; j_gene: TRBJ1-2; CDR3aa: CASTKGQGYYGYTF; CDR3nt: TGTGCCAGCACCAAGGGACAGGGGTACTATGGCTACACCTTC
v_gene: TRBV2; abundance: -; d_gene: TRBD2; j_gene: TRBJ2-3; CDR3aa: CASSLGLAGGDTQYF; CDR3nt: TGTGCCAGCAGTTTGGGACTAGCGGGGGGAGATACGCAGTATTTT
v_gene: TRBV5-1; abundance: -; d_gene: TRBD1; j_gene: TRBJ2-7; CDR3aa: CASRTGTGPEQYF; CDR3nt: TGCGCCAGCCGAACCGGGACAGGGCCCGAGCAGTACTTC
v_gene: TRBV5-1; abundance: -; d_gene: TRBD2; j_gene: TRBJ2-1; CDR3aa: CASSTLAGGAYNEQFF; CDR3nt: TGCGCCAGCAGTACTTTAGCGGGGGGGGCTTACAATGAGCAGTTCTTC
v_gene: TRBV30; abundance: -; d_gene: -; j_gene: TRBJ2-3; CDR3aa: CAWTNGLVSDTQYF; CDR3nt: TGTGCCTGGACCAACGGTCTCGTCTCAGATACGCAGTATTTT
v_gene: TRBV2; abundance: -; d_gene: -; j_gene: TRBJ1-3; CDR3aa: CASSEQGLSGNTIYF; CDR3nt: TGTGCCAGCAGTGAACAGGGCCTCTCTGGAAACACCATATATTTT
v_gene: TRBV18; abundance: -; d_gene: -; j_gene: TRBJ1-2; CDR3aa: CASSPTASNYGYTF; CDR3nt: TGTGCCAGCTCACCAACAGCATCTAACTATGGCTACACCTTC
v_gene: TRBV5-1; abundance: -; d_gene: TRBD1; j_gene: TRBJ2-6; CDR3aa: CASRVGGRAGGRSGANVLTF; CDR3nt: TGCGCCAGCAGAGTTGGAGGAAGGGCAGGGGGCAGGTCTGGGGCCAACGTCCTGACTTTC
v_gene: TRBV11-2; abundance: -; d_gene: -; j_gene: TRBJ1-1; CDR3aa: CASTNGGNTEAFF; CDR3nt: TGTGCCAGCACCAACGGCGGGAACACTGAAGCTTTCTTT
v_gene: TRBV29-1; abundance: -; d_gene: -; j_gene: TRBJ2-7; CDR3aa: CSVEEWDDSHQYF; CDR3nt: TGCAGCGTTGAAGAGTGGGATGACAGCCACCAGTACTTC
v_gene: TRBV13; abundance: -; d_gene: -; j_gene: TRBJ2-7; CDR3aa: CASSLVAGDEQYF; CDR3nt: TGTGCCAGCAGCTTAGTGGCAGGGGACGAGCAGTACTTC
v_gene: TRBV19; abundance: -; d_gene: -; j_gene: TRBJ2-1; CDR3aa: CASSIVLRISYNEQFF; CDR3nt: TGTGCCAGTAGTATAGTTCTGAGAATCTCCTACAATGAGCAGTTCTTC
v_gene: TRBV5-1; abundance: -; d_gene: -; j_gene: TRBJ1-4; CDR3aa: CASRPGFKATNEKLFF; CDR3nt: TGCGCCAGCCGCCCAGGGTTTAAGGCAACTAATGAAAAACTGTTTTTT
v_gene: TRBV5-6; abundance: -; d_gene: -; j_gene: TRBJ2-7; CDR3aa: CASSFPQGHEQYF; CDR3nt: TGTGCCAGCAGCTTTCCTCAGGGTCACGAGCAGTACTTC
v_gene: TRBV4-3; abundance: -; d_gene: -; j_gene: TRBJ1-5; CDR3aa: CASSQENGQPQHF; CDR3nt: TGCGCCAGCAGCCAAGAGAACGGGCAGCCCCAGCATTTT
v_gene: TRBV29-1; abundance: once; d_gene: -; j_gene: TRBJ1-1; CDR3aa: CSGGRGARNTEAFF; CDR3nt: TGCAGCGGAGGCCGGGGGGCCAGAAACACTGAAGCTTTCTTT
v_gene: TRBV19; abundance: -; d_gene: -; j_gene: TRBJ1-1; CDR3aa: CACRLGLNTEAFF; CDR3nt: TGTGCCTGTCGGCTGGGGCTGAACACTGAAGCTTTCTTT
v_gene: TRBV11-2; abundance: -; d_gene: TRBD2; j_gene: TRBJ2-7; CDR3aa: CASSTSGGATYEQYF; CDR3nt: TGTGCCAGCAGCACTAGCGGGGGGGCTACCTACGAGCAGTACTTC
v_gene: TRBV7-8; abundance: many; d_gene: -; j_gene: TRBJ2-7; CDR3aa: CASSPLGGDSYEQYF; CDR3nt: TGTGCCAGCAGCCCCCTCGGCGGCGACTCCTACGAGCAGTACTTC
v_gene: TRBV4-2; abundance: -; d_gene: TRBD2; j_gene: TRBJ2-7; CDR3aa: CASSQSVLAGSYEQYF; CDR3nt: TGTGCCAGCAGCCAAAGTGTGCTAGCGGGGAGCTACGAGCAGTACTTC
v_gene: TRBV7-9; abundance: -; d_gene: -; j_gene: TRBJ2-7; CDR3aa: CASSSGHSISYEQYF; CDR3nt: TGTGCCAGCAGCTCCGGACACTCAATCTCCTACGAGCAGTACTTC
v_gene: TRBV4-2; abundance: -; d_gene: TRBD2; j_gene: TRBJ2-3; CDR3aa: CASSQGTRGAPTDTQYF; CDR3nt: TGTGCCAGCAGCCAAGGAACGCGGGGGGCCCCCACAGATACGCAGTATTTT
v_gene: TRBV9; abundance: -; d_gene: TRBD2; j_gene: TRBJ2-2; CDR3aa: CASSVSSGGYTGELFF; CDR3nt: TGTGCCAGCAGCGTCTCAAGCGGGGGGTATACCGGGGAGCTGTTTTTT
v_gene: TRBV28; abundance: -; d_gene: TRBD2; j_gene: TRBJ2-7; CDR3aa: CASRGTSGGYEQYF; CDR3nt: TGTGCCAGCAGAGGGACTAGCGGGGGGTACGAGCAGTACTTC
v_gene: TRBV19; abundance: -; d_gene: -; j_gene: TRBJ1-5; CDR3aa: CASSLRDFNQPQHF; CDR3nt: TGTGCCAGTAGCCTCAGGGACTTCAATCAGCCCCAGCATTTT
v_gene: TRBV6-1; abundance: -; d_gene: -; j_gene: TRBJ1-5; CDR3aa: CASSEGSVGQPQHF; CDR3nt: TGTGCCAGCAGTGAGGGGAGTGTAGGTCAGCCCCAGCATTTT
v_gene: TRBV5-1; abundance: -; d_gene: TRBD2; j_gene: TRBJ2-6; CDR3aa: CASSPTSGGAGANVLTF; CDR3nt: TGCGCCAGCAGCCCGACTAGCGGGGGGGCTGGGGCCAACGTCCTGACTTTC
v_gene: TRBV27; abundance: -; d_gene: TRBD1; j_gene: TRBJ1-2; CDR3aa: CASSIGQGDYGYTF; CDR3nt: TGTGCCAGCAGTATAGGACAGGGGGACTATGGCTACACCTTC
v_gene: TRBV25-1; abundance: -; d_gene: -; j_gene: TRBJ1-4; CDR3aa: CASSELGATNEKLFF; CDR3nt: TGTGCCAGCAGTGAATTGGGAGCAACTAATGAAAAACTGTTTTTT
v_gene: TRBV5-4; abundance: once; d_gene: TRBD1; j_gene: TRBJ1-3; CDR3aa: CASRLQGNSGNTIYF; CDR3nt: TGTGCCAGCAGACTACAGGGGAACTCTGGAAACACCATATATTTT
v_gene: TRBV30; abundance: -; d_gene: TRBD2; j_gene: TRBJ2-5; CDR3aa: CAWVAGGRETQYF; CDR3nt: TGTGCCTGGGTGGCGGGGGGGCGAGAGACCCAGTACTTC
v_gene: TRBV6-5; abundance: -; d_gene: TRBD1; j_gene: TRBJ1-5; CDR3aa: CASGTGAQPQHF; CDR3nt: TGTGCCAGTGGGACAGGGGCCCAGCCCCAGCATTTT
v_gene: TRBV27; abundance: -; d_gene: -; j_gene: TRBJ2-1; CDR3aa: CASSFGAYNEQFF; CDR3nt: TGTGCCAGCAGTTTCGGGGCCTACAATGAGCAGTTCTTC
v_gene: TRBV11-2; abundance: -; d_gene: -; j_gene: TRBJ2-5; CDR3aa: CASSPGTRGETQYF; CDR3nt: TGTGCCAGCAGCCCCGGGACTCGAGGGGAGACCCAGTACTTC
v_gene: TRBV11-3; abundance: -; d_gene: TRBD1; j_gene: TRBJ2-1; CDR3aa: CASSQQGTYNEQFF; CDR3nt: TGTGCCAGCAGCCAACAGGGGACCTACAATGAGCAGTTCTTC